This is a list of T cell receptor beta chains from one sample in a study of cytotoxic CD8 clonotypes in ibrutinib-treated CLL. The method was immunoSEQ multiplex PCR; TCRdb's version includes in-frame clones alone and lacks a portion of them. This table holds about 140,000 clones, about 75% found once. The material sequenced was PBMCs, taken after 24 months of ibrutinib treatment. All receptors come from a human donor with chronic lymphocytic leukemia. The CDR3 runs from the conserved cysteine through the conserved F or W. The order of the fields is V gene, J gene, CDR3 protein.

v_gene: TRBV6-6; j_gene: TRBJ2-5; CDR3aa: CASSGQVGGETQYF
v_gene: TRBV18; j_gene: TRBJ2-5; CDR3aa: CASSPPGTSGGETQYF
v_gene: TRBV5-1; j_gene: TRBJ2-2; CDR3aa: CASNLGGGELFF
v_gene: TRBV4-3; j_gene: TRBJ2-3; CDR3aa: CASSQGGGADTQYF
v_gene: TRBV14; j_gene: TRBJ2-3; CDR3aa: CASSQGDTQYF
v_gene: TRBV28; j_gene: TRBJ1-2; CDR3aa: CASSLRGYGYTF
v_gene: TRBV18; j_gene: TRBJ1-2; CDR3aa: CASSPIGTADPNYGYTF
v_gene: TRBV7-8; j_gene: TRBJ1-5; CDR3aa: CASSLGGSGNQPQHF
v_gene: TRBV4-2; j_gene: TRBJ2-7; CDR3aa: CASSQVPPSGELRDEQYF
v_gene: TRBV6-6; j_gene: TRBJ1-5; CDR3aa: CASSYWPRGSNQPQHF
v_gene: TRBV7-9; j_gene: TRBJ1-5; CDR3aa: CASSPGGGGMNQPQHF
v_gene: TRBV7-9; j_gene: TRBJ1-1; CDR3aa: CASSFSQGGTEAFF
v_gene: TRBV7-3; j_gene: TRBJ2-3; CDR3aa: CASSQVGLGDTQYF
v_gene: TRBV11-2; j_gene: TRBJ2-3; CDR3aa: CASSGGLPLRAQYF
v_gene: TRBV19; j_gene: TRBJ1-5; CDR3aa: CASSGRTGYRDQPQHF
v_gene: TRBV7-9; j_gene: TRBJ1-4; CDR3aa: CASSSWDRGEKLFF
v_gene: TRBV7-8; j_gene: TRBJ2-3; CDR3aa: CASSPRAGSTDTQYF
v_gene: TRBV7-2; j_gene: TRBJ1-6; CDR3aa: CASSLAGDAVPLHF
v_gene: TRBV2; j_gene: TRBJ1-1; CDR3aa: CAGRDSQMNTEAFF
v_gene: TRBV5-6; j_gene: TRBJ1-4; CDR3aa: CASSLAPGLGEKLFF
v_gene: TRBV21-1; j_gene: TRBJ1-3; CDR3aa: CASSKLGTFRSGNTIYF
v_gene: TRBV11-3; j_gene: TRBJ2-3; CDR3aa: CASSLGPDRTQYF
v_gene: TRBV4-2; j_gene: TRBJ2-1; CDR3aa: CASSQEGGGTYNEQFF
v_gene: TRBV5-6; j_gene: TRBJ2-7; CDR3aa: CASSPLAGGYEQYF
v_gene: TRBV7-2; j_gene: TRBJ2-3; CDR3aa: CASSLEGPGRPSDTQYF
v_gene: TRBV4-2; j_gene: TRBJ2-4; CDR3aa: CASSQGRQNIQYF
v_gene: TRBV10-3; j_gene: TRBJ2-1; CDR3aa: CAARTSLGNEQFF
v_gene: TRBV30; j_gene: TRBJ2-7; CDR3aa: CAWTPPAAREQYF
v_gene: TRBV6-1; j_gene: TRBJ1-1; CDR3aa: CASRPRGAFF
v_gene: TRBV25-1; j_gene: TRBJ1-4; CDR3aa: CASSEFGTGGGNEKLFF
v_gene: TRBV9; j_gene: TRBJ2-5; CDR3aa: CASSPGVDPRETQYF
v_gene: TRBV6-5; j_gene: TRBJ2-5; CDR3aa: CASSYSGGIWETQYF
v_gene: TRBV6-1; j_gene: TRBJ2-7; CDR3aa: CASSEEAAYSQYF
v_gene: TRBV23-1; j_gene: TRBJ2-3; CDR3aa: CASSHSGTSGSWGCTDTQYF
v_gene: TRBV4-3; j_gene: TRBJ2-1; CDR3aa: CASSQVWGTLLDEQFF
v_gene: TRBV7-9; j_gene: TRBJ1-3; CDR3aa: CASSLAAAGNTIYF
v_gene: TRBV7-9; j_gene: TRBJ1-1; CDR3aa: CASSFLAEAFF
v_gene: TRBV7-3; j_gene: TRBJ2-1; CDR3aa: CASSPGLASANEQFF
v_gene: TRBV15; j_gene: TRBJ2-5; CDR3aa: CATSRDIETQYF
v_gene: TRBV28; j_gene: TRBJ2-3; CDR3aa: CASSGRDSSPDTQYF
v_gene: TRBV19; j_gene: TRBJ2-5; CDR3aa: CASSQGRIQETQYF
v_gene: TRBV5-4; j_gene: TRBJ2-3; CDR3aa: CASSPGTSGGGTDTQYF
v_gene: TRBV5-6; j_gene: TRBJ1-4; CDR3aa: CASSPGGGDEKLFF
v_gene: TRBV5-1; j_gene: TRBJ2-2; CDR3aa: CASSFLGQGSGELFF
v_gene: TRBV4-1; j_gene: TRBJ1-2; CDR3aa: CASSQDNYGYTF
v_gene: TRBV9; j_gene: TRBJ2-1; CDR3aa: CASSGAIWHEQFF
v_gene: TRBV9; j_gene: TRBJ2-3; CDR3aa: CASSWRLGFTDTQYF
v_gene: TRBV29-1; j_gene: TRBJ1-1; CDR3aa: CSVEASGTPGFF
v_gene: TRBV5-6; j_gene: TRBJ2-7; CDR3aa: CASTMGEGPYEQYF
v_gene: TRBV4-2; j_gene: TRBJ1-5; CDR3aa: CASSQDRGRAQHF
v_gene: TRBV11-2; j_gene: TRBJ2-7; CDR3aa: CASSSRQGAGSYEQYF
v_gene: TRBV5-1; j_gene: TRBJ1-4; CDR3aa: CASSFGDPGEKLFF
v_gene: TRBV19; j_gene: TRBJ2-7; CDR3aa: CASSPGTSDEQYF